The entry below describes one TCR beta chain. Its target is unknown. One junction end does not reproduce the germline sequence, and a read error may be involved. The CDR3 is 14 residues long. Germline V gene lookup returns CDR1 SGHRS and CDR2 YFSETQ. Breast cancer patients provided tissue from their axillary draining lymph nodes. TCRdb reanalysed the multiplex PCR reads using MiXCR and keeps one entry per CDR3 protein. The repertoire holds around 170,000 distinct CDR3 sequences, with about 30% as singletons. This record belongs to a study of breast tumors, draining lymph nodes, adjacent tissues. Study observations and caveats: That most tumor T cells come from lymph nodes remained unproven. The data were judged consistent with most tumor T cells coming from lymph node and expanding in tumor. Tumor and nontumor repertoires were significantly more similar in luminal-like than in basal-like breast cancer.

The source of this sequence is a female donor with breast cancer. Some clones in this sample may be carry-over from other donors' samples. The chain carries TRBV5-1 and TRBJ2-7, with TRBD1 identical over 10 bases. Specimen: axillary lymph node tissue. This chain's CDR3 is CAGSPGQGFYEQYF. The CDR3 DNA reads TGCGCCGGCAGTCCGGGACAGGGGTTCTACGAGCAGTACTTC.